This record concerns one T cell receptor beta chain sequence. Antigen specificity is unknown. The data stem from a study of cytomegalovirus exposure and HLA in healthy donors. Germline loops: CDR1 ENHRY, CDR2 SYGVKD. J lost 2 bases, V lost 3 bases, and 3 bases had no gene match. The CDR3 extends over 15 amino acids. Notes on the study in general: Most sequenced TCRs were rare (though some public TCRs occurred in many donors). There were under 200 TCR beta chains listed as cytomegalovirus-associated.

Assay: immunoSEQ multiplex PCR; the TCRdb copy retains only in-frame clones and omits some. The sample shows around 150,000 clones, around 85% of them seen only once. This chain uses TRBV10-3 with TRBJ2-5, with TRBD1 identical over 10 bases. The sample comprised PBMCs. The receptor was isolated from a woman aged 30 to 39 in good health and CMV-seronegative. CDR3 loop: CAISDRDRGQETQYF. DNA of the CDR3: TGTGCCATCAGTGACCGGGACAGGGGACAAGAGACCCAGTACTTC.